Detailed here is one T cell receptor (beta chain). This sample is drawn from a study of blood T cell repertoires in COVID-19. In germline, CDR1 is DFQATT, CDR2 SNEGSKA (reference sequence). With 7 bases clipped from V and 3 bases from J, the junction kept 0 bases outside the gene matches. The length of the CDR3 is 11 residues. The authors' processing: Amplification from reference gene primers served as the basis for estimated nucleated cell counts. The method was immunoSEQ multiplex PCR; TCRdb's version includes in-frame clones alone and lacks a portion of them. Clone size and V and J calls were adopted from that table, with D and trimming inferred from the DNA. The sample lists about 250,000 clones; about 86% were seen once.

Sequencing was performed on peripheral blood. The origin of this receptor is an elderly man with acute or convalescent COVID-19. The V and J genes are TRBV20-1 and TRBJ2-3, with 8 bases that match TRBD2. The CDR3 sequence: CSGGRTDTQYF. The CDR3 coding sequence is TGCAGTGGCGGGAGGACAGATACGCAGTATTTT.